Following are 5 T cell receptor beta chains from one sample sequenced in a study of spatial heterogeneity in lung cancer. TCRdb redid the calling of the 5' RACE reads with MiXCR, one entry per CDR3 protein. The sample shows about 45,000 distinct CDR3 sequences, roughly 15% of them seen only once. The time point was: sample taken at primary tumor resection. The specimen comprised PBMCs, sampled at surgery. The receptor source for this set is a male donor with early-stage non-small cell lung cancer.

The table lists this clonotype with a few counts. The chain couples TRBV6-5 to TRBJ1-2; D remains unclear. The germline CDR1 and CDR2 sequences are MNHEY and SVGAGI. This CDR3 is 12 amino acids long. Trimming cost V 4 bases and J 3 bases, with 6 bases left between them. The CDR3 protein is CASSFDDYGYTF. CDR3 DNA: TGTGCCAGCAGTTTCGACGACTATGGCTACACCTTC.

The chain employs TRBV28 and TRBJ2-7; D is undetermined. The CDR3 consists of 13 residues. From germline, CDR1 is MDHEN and CDR2 SYDVKM. V was clipped by 5 bases and J by 2 bases, with 10 bases between them. CDR3 residues: CASSDHWTYEQYF. The CDR3, as DNA: TGTGCCAGCAGTGATCACTGGACCTACGAGCAGTACTTC.

This clonotype was counted a few times. The chain employs TRBV6-6 and TRBJ1-5; a possible D gene is TRBD1 (5 bases). Per the germline V gene, CDR1 is MNHNY and CDR2 is SVGAGI (reference sequence). Trimming took off 0 bases at V and 0 bases at J, with 15 bases between the two ends. The length of the CDR3 is 18 residues. CDR3 DNA: TGTGCCAGCAGTTACTCGTTCAGGGCTAAAGCTAGCAATCAGCCCCAGCATTTT. Translating it yields CASSYSFRAKASNQPQHF.

Ten or more counts support this clonotype. The chain carries TRBV3-1 and TRBJ2-2; tentative D call: TRBD1 (6 bases). The germline gives CDR1 LGHDT, CDR2 YNNKEL (reference sequence). V was cut by 2 bases and J by 5 bases, with 12 bases left in between. This CDR3 spans 15 amino acids. The DNA of the CDR3 is TGTGCCAGCAGCCAACTGGGGGCGAGGACCGGGGAGCTGTTTTTT. It codes for CASSQLGARTGELFF.

This clonotype was observed many times. The chain carries TRBV28 and TRBJ2-4; maybe TRBD1 (5 bases). The CDR3 extends over 16 amino acids. Germline V CDR1 and CDR2: MDHEN, SYDVKM. The V gene lost 4 bases and the J gene lost 0 bases, with 13 bases spanning the gap. In nucleotides, the CDR3 is TGTGCCAGCAGTTGGACCCAGGGCATAGCCAAAAACATTCAGTACTTC. It encodes CASSWTQGIAKNIQYF.